This T cell receptor (beta chain) was sequenced during a study of cytomegalovirus exposure and HLA in healthy donors. General study results and limits: That first-cohort TCR clusters tended to co-occur in the 95 to 150 validation repertoires was found in a later analysis. A list of 150 to 200 TCR beta chains associated with cytomegalovirus was given.

Germline V gene sequence: CDR1 SGHRS, CDR2 YFSETQ. The CDR3 consists of 15 residues. Unmatched junction bases numbered 6, after V lost 2 bases and J lost 3 bases. Regarding this clone: The antigen is not known.

Assay used: immunoSEQ multiplex PCR; TCRdb lists only in-frame clones, some missing. The table records around 350,000 clones, roughly 90% of them present only once. The sample comprised PBMCs. The rearrangement links TRBV5-1 to TRBJ2-7; 9 bases map to TRBD1. This receptor was taken from a woman under 30 in good health and CMV-seronegative. The CDR3 loop is CASSFDRGALYEQYF. Here the CDR3 DNA reads TGCGCCAGCAGCTTCGACAGGGGGGCCCTCTACGAGCAGTACTTC.